The 28 T cell receptor beta chains presented below share a single source sample, sequenced in a study of T-cell reconstitution after alpha-beta-depleted transplantation in children. As it was prepared, the TCRbeta library received unique molecular identifiers. TCRdb analysed the PCR reads with MiXCR anew, one entry per CDR3 protein. This sample carries 600,000 to 700,000 distinct CDR3 sequences, approximately 16% of them seen once, and the ten largest clones take approximately 1%. Here the sequenced sample was PBMCs from the stem cell graft donor, taken from the stem cell graft. Receptors originate from a human donor who donated a stem cell graft to a child with acute myeloid leukemia.

Only a few counts were recorded for this clonotype. This chain links TRBV6-1 with TRBJ2-1, with 11 bases lining up with TRBD2. This CDR3 spans 14 amino acids. V shed 7 bases and J 4 bases; nucleotides not matched to a gene: 3. In germline, CDR1 is MNHNS, CDR2 SASEGT. The chain's CDR3 is CASTPSGGYNEQFF. The DNA for the CDR3 is TGTGCCAGCACTCCTAGCGGGGGGTACAATGAGCAGTTCTTC.

This clonotype was seen only a few times. CDR3 region: CASSRGHLANYGYTF. The CDR3, as DNA: TGTGCCAGCAGTCGGGGACACCTAGCAAACTATGGCTACACCTTC. The rearrangement links TRBV12-3 or TRBV12-4 to TRBJ1-2; TRBD1 is a possible D gene (6 bases). Trimming removed 5 bases at V and 2 bases at J, with 15 bases between. The CDR3 consists of 15 residues.

This chain uses TRBV20-1 with TRBJ2-7; weak D call: TRBD2 (7 bases). This CDR3 comprises 14 residues. CDR1 DFQATT and CDR2 SNEGSKA come from the germline V gene (reference sequence). Trimming shortened V by 2 bases and J by 5 bases, and 16 bases separated the two germline ends. CDR3 residues: CSARTRGGGDEQYV. In DNA, the CDR3 is TGCAGTGCTAGAACTAGGGGGGGCGGCGACGAGCAGTACGTC.

This clonotype was recorded at least ten times. The rearrangement uses TRBV6-2 or TRBV6-3 and TRBJ2-5; D is unclear. The CDR3 has 11 amino acids. The germline V gene has CDR1 MNHEY and CDR2 SVGEGT. Deletions cut 6 bases from V and 6 bases from J, with 8 bases between. CDR3 nucleotides: TGTGCCAGCAGGTGGCAGAAGACCCAGTACTTC. This gives the protein CASRWQKTQYF.

The sample holds many counts of this clonotype. The chain uses TRBV2 and TRBJ2-7; tentative D call: TRBD1 (6 bases). Looked up from germline, CDR1 is SNHLY and CDR2 is FYNNEI. CDR3 length equals 15 residues. V was cut by 2 bases and J by 1 base, with 12 bases left in between. Here the CDR3 reads CASSEKAGESYEQYV. The CDR3 bases are TGTGCCAGCAGTGAAAAGGCAGGGGAGTCCTACGAGCAGTACGTC.

This chain links TRBV5-1 with TRBJ1-3; D call uncertain. Germline-derived CDR1 and CDR2 are SGHRS and YFSETQ. V was pared by 2 bases and J by 2 bases, with 8 bases between. CDR3 length: 14 amino acids. CDR3 sequence: CASSFGETGNTIYF. The CDR3 nucleotides read TGCGCCAGCAGCTTTGGTGAAACTGGAAACACCATATATTTT. Combining the CDR3 with reference TRBV5-1 and TRBJ1-3 gives the whole variable domain KAGVTQTPRYLIKTRGQQVTLSCSPISGHRSVSWYQQTPGQGLQFLFEYFSETQRNKGNFPGRFSGRQFSNSRSEMNVSTLELGDSALYLCASSFGETGNTIYFGEGSWLTVV.

Of note for this clonotype: It may be a read error: a sequence one base away is much more abundant. The chain is built from TRBV30 and TRBJ2-7, with a tentative D call TRBD1 (6 bases). The V gene's germline CDR1 is GTSNPN and CDR2 SVGIG (reference sequence). The CDR3 totals 13 residues. V lost 2 bases to trimming and J lost 5 bases, with 13 bases between them. CDR3 coding DNA: TGTGCCTGGAGTACAGGGATGGGGAACGAGCAGTACTTC. Amino acid sequence: CAWSTGMGNEQYF.

This clonotype was detected many times. V is TRBV20-1 and J is TRBJ1-5; D remains ambiguous. The CDR3 totals 13 residues. Germline V gene lookup returns CDR1 DFQATT and CDR2 SNEGSKA (reference sequence). Trimming took off 3 bases at V and 2 bases at J, with 8 bases between the two ends. CDR3 bases: TGCAGTGCTAGGGGAGGGCGCAATCAGCCCCAGCATTTT. Its protein product is CSARGGRNQPQHF.

The V and J genes are TRBV6-5 and TRBJ1-1; D is possibly TRBD1 (5 bases). Germline V gene data show CDR1 as MNHEY and CDR2 as SVGAGI. This CDR3 is built from 15 residues. V was shortened by 4 bases and J by 1 base, with 13 bases between the two germline ends. The CDR3 nucleotides are TGTGCCAGCAGTTCCGAAGACAGCCAGAACACTGAAGCTTTCTTT. This encodes CASSSEDSQNTEAFF.

Turning to this clonotype: The germline gene is not matched at one end of the junction; a read error may be the cause. This chain joins TRBV7-2 and TRBJ2-3, with D possibly matching TRBD1 (5 bases). The CDR3 runs to 16 residues. Germline CDR1 is SGHTA and CDR2 is FQGNSA. The CDR3 coding sequence is TGTGCCAGCAGCTTAGTGGGGCGCGTTGGCACAGATACGCGGTATTTT. Translated: CASSLVGRVGTDTRYF.

This clonotype was seen more than once but under ten times. The chain links TRBV5-1 to TRBJ1-1, with TRBD1 matching over 7 bases. The V gene end was trimmed by 4 bases and the J gene end by 4 bases; junction bases not matched to a gene: 13. The CDR3 is made up of 16 amino acids. CDR1 and CDR2 (germline): SGHRS, YFSETQ. The CDR3 protein is CASSPRTGQFSTEAFF. The DNA for the CDR3 is TGCGCCAGCAGCCCGCGTACGGGACAGTTCAGCACTGAAGCTTTCTTT.

This clonotype was counted between two and nine times. J is TRBJ1-6 and V is TRBV12-3 or TRBV12-4; D unclear. This CDR3 has 13 amino acids. V lost 5 bases and J 9 bases, leaving 11 bases between the germline ends. CDR3 sequence: CASSPRAGSPLHF. For the CDR3, the DNA is TGTGCCAGCAGTCCCCGGGCGGGTTCACCCCTCCACTTT.

There are a few counts of this clonotype. V usage is TRBV20-1 and J usage is TRBJ1-5; 9 nucleotides line up with TRBD1. Germline trimming cut 4 bases from V and 9 bases from J; bases unmatched to any gene: 7. Germline V gives CDR1 DFQATT, CDR2 SNEGSKA (reference sequence). The CDR3 is 13 residues long. The CDR3 sequence is CSAITGGPGPQHF. CDR3 DNA sequence: TGCAGTGCTATTACAGGGGGCCCGGGGCCCCAGCATTTT.

In this sample, this clonotype turned up many times. The V and J genes are TRBV20-1 and TRBJ1-5, with D perhaps TRBD1 (6 bases). The CDR3 is 15 amino acids. The ends were cut back, 0 bases at V and 7 bases at J, with 16 bases in the middle. The germline CDR1 and CDR2 sequences are DFQATT and SNEGSKA (reference sequence). For the CDR3, the DNA is TGCAGTGCTAGAGATTGGTCAGGGGAAGGCCAGCCCCAGCATTTT. The encoded protein is CSARDWSGEGQPQHF.

The V gene is TRBV7-8, the J gene TRBJ2-5; D is tentatively TRBD1 or TRBD2 (6 bases each). Germline V gives CDR1 SGHVS, CDR2 FQNEAQ. V lost 5 bases and J 2 bases, leaving 15 bases between the germline ends. The CDR3 has 15 amino acids. The CDR3 sequence is CASSHIQGRQETQYF. CDR3 bases: TGTGCCAGCAGCCACATTCAGGGGAGGCAAGAGACCCAGTACTTC.

The V gene is TRBV5-6, the J gene TRBJ1-6, with D hard to call. Per germline, CDR1 SGHDT and CDR2 YYEEEE. There are 15 residues in the CDR3. The V end lost 1 base, the J end lost 0 bases, and 5 bases lay between the germline ends. The CDR3 loop is CASSLWSSYNSPLHF. For the CDR3, the DNA is TGTGCCAGCAGCTTGTGGAGCTCCTATAATTCACCCCTCCACTTT.

The J gene is TRBJ2-5, the V gene TRBV2, with 7 bases lining up with TRBD2. CDR1 and CDR2 from the germline V gene are SNHLY and FYNNEI. The CDR3 consists of 12 residues. Trimming at V came to 10 bases and at J to 2 bases, leaving 4 bases not matched to a gene. The CDR3: CATGTTQETQYF. CDR3 coding DNA: TGTGCCACCGGGACTACTCAAGAGACCCAGTACTTC.

This clonotype came up many times. The chain links TRBV7-9 to TRBJ2-1, with 8 bases fitting TRBD2. This CDR3 has 16 residues. CDR1 SEHNR and CDR2 FQNEAQ come from the germline V gene (reference sequence). V was pared by 0 bases and J by 2 bases, with 3 bases of the junction left unmatched. The CDR3 loop reads CASSLAPGGTYNEQFF. The CDR3 DNA is TGTGCCAGCAGCTTAGCCCCGGGGGGGACCTACAATGAGCAGTTCTTC.

This clonotype came up many times. This chain links TRBV20-1 with TRBJ1-5, with a tentative D call TRBD1 (6 bases). The CDR3 consists of 15 residues. The germline V gene encodes CDR1 DFQATT and CDR2 SNEGSKA (reference sequence). The germline V and J ends were trimmed by 1 base and 0 bases, with 10 bases remaining between them. The CDR3: CSARVGANSNQPQHF. CDR3 DNA sequence: TGCAGTGCTAGAGTGGGGGCAAATAGCAATCAGCCCCAGCATTTT.

The table lists this clonotype with many counts. The CDR3: CSHRGPNEKLFF. The CDR3 region has the DNA TGCAGCCACAGGGGGCCTAATGAAAAACTGTTTTTT. The gene calls are TRBV20-1 and TRBJ1-4; TRBD1 agrees at 9 bases. Looked up from germline, CDR1 is DFQATT and CDR2 is SNEGSKA (reference sequence). The CDR3 runs to 12 residues.

This clonotype was detected only a few times. This chain uses TRBV11-2 with TRBJ2-4; D is unresolved. Trimming removed 2 bases at V and 6 bases at J, with 11 bases between. Germline V gives CDR1 SGHAT, CDR2 FQNNGV. The CDR3 consists of 14 residues. CDR3 region: CASSLSLSGNIQYF. Here the CDR3 DNA reads TGTGCCAGCAGCTTAAGTCTCTCAGGAAACATTCAGTACTTC.

This clonotype came up many times. The chain is built from TRBV7-2 and TRBJ1-2; D not resolved. V lost 5 bases, J lost 1 base, and 11 bases lay in between. This CDR3 has 14 amino acids. Germline V gene sequence: CDR1 SGHTA, CDR2 FQGNSA. DNA of the CDR3: TGTGCCAGCAGCCAACCTCACCTTAACTATGGCTACACCTTC. The encoded protein is CASSQPHLNYGYTF. Full variable domain (outside the CDR3, taken from reference TRBV7-2 and TRBJ1-2): GAGVSQSPSNKVTEKGKDVELRCDPISGHTALYWYRQSLGQGLEFLIYFQGNSAPDKSGLPSDRFSAERTGGSVSTLTIQRTQQEDSAVYLCASSQPHLNYGYTFGSGTRLTVV.

In its sample, this clonotype was seen a few times. The rearrangement joins TRBV7-9 to TRBJ1-1; the match to TRBD1 covers 9 bases. The CDR3 covers 16 residues. CDR1 SEHNR and CDR2 FQNEAQ come from the germline V gene (reference sequence). V shed 5 bases, J shed 7 bases, and the junction held 14 bases outside the gene matches. DNA for the CDR3: TGTGCCAGCAGCCTAACAGGGACAGGGAGTCGGTTTGAAGCTTTCTTT. It translates to CASSLTGTGSRFEAFF. Variable domain in full (rest from reference TRBV7-9 and TRBJ1-1): DTGVSQNPRHKITKRGQNVTFRCDPISEHNRLYWYRQTLGQGPEFLTYFQNEAQLEKSRLLSDRFSAERPKGSFSTLEIQRTEQGDSAMYLCASSLTGTGSRFEAFFGQGTRLTVV.

In this sample, this clonotype turned up many times. The chain combines TRBV24-1 with TRBJ1-2, with TRBD1 identical over 9 bases. The CDR3 sequence is 15 residues long. Germline V gene lookup returns CDR1 KGHDR and CDR2 SFDVKD. V trimming: 2 bases; J trimming: 5 bases; junction bases outside the gene matches: 5. The CDR3 protein is CATSDSGTGKYGYTF. DNA of the CDR3: TGTGCCACCAGTGATTCCGGGACAGGGAAGTATGGCTACACCTTC.

This clonotype has a count of ten or more. V gene TRBV12-3 or TRBV12-4 combines with J gene TRBJ2-1; D not resolved. The length of the CDR3 is 12 residues. The V end lost 5 bases, the J end lost 4 bases, and 6 bases lay between the germline ends. The CDR3 DNA reads as TGTGCCAGCAGTCCCAGGTACAATGAGCAGTTCTTC. Amino acids: CASSPRYNEQFF.

In its sample, this clonotype was seen many times. The V call is TRBV7-8, the J call TRBJ2-5, with D possibly called TRBD1 or TRBD2 (5 bases each). This CDR3 spans 14 amino acids. The V end was cut by 5 bases, the J end by 5 bases, with 15 bases between. CDR1 is SGHVS, CDR2 FQNEAQ, per germline. The CDR3 sequence is CASSPTGAVETQYF. The CDR3 nucleotides read TGTGCCAGCAGCCCTACCGGGGCTGTGGAGACCCAGTACTTC. The full variable domain, in which reference TRBV7-8 and TRBJ2-5 provide the parts outside the CDR3, is GAGVSQSPRYKVAKRGQDVALRCDPISGHVSLFWYQQALGQGPEFLTYFQNEAQLDKSGLPSDRFFAERPEGSVSTLKIQRTQQEDSAVYLCASSPTGAVETQYFGPGTRLLVL.

This clonotype occurred many times. This chain uses TRBV20-1 with TRBJ2-7, with 9 bases identical to TRBD1. This CDR3 spans 20 amino acids. V gave up 3 bases and J gave up 0 bases; unmatched junction bases: 21. Per the germline V gene, CDR1 is DFQATT and CDR2 is SNEGSKA (reference sequence). Here the CDR3 reads CSASGFGGTGPNLNSYEQYF. In DNA, the CDR3 is TGCAGTGCTAGTGGTTTCGGTGGGACAGGGCCTAACCTCAACTCCTACGAGCAGTACTTC.

In this sample, this clonotype turned up a few times. This rearrangement joins TRBV27 to TRBJ2-3, with D maybe TRBD2 (6 bases). V was clipped by 3 bases and J by 2 bases, with 18 bases between them. Germline assignment: CDR1 MNHEY and CDR2 SMNVEV (reference sequence). The CDR3 has 17 amino acids. The CDR3 reads CASSFRGYNQITDTQYF. DNA of the CDR3: TGTGCCAGCAGTTTCCGGGGGTACAACCAAATCACAGATACGCAGTATTTT.